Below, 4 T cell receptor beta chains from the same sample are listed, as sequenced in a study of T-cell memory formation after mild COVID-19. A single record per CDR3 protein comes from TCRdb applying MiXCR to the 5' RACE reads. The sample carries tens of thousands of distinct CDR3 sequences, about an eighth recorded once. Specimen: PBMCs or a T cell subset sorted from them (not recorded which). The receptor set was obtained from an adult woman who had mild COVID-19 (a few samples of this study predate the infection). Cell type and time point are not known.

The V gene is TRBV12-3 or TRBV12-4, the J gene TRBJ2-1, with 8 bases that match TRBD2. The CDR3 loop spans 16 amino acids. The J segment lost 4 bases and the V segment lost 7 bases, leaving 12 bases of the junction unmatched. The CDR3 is CASTPTGSGVYNEQFF. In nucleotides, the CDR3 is TGTGCCAGCACTCCTACGGGTAGCGGGGTTTACAATGAGCAGTTCTTC.

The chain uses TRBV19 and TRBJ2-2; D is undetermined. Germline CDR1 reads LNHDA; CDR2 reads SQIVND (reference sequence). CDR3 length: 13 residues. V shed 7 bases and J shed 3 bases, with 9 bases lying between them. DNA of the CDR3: TGTGCCAGTACCTCGTCCTACACCGGGGAGCTGTTTTTT. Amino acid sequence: CASTSSYTGELFF.

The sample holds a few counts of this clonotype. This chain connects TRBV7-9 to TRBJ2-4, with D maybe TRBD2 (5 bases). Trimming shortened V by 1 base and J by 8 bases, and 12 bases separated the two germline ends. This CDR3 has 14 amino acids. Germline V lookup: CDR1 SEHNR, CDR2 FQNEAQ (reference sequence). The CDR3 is CASSLVTGTDIQYF. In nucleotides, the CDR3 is TGTGCCAGCAGCTTAGTAACGGGAACGGACATTCAGTACTTC.

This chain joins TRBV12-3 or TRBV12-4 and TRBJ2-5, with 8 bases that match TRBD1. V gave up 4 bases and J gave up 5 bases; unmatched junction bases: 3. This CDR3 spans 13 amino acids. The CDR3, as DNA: TGTGCCAGCAGTTGGACAGGGACGGAGACCCAGTACTTC. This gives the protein CASSWTGTETQYF.